Detailed here is one T cell receptor (beta chain). The antigen remains undetermined. Germline CDR1 SQVTM, CDR2 ANQGSEA. The CDR3 covers 13 residues. V gave up 3 bases and J gave up 7 bases; unmatched junction bases: 5. This record comes from a study of immune evolution from preneoplasia to lung adenocarcinoma. Whole-study context: HLA loss of heterozygosity: less than 9% AIS, about 15% MIA, around 35% ADC, none AAH. The study, taken as a whole, reports: From normal lung to invasive adenocarcinoma, top clone frequencies appeared to decrease. Highest clonality occurred in KRAS-mutant, not EGFR-mutant or double wild-type, nodules.

Sequencing used immunoSEQ multiplex PCR; TCRdb keeps in-frame clones, though not all of them. The repertoire includes 15,000 or so clones, 65% to 90% of them detected once, and about 2.6% sits in the top ten. Material: FFPE lung adenocarcinoma in situ tissue. The chain has TRBV29-1 and TRBJ2-3; 9 positions match TRBD2. This clonotype was sampled from a donor of 70 years or more with lung adenocarcinoma. CDR3 in amino acids: CSVDAGGPNTQYF. Written as DNA, the CDR3 is TGCAGCGTTGATGCGGGAGGGCCGAATACGCAGTATTTT.